This T cell receptor beta chain came from a study of T-cell reconstitution after alpha-beta-depleted transplantation in children. CDR3 length: 15 amino acids. Trimming left V 1 base short and J 3 bases short, with 12 bases between. CDR1 and CDR2 (germline): SGHTA, FQGNSA. In this sample, this clonotype turned up a few times. The authors prepared the TCRbeta library with unique molecular identifiers. TCRdb passed the PCR reads through MiXCR, listing each CDR3 protein once. The data show under 450,000 distinct CDR3 sequences, roughly 14% seen once. Material: PBMCs, obtained from the stem cell graft. This clonotype was obtained from a human donor who donated a stem cell graft to a child with Fanconi anemia. This rearrangement joins TRBV7-2 to TRBJ1-2, with D possibly matching TRBD1 (5 bases). CDR3 sequence (DNA): TGTGCCAGCAGCTTAGACACAGGACTGCACTATGGCTACACCTTC. Residues: CASSLDTGLHYGYTF.